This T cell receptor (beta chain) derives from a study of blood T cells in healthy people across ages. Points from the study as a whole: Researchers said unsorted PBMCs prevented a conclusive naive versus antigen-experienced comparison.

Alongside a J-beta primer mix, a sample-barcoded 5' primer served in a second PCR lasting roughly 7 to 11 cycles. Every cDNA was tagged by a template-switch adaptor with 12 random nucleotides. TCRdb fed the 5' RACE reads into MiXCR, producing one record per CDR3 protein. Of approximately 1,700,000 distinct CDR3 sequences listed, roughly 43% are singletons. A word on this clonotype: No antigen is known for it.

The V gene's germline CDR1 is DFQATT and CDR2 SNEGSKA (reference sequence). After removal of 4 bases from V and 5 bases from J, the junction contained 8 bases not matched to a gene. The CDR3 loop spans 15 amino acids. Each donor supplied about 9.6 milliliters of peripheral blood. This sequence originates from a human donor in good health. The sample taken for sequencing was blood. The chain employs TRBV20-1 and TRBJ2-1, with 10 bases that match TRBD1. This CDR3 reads CSATTRQGADNEQFF. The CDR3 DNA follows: TGCAGTGCTACGACCCGACAGGGGGCCGACAATGAGCAGTTCTTC.